This T cell receptor beta chain was found in a study of blood T cell repertoires in COVID-19. Study-level background: Some COVID-19 samples were acute and others convalescent; all came from the United States, Italy and Spain. T cells, B-cell-depleted T cells, or PBMCs supplied cDNA or gDNA.

In the original analysis: Using reference gene primer amplification, nucleated cell counts were estimated. The method was immunoSEQ multiplex PCR; TCRdb's version includes in-frame clones alone and lacks a portion of them. V, J and clone size derive from that table, while D and trimming were established from the DNA sequence. This sample carries around 300,000 clones, over 75% of them seen once, and the ten largest clones take roughly 9.6%. There are 15 residues in the CDR3. The germline gives CDR1 LNHDA, CDR2 SQIVND (reference sequence). V shed 6 bases and J shed 0 bases, with 9 bases lying between them.

The chain carries TRBV19 and TRBJ2-6, with D perhaps TRBD1 (6 bases). This clonotype originated in a woman in her seventies with acute or convalescent COVID-19. The material sequenced was peripheral blood. The CDR3 region has the DNA TGTGCCAGTAGGACAGGCCGCTCTGGGGCCAACGTCCTGACTTTC. As protein: CASRTGRSGANVLTF.